Following are 15 T cell receptor beta chains from one sample sequenced in a study of CD8 T cells in ankylosing spondylitis. Overall study findings and caveats: Ankylosing spondylitis blood seemed to carry a telltale TCR beta motif made of several highly homologous variants.

For these TCRs, the target antigens are not known. TCRdb used MiXCR to reprocess the 5' RACE reads, holding one entry per CDR3 protein. This sample has some 85,000 distinct CDR3 sequences, with around 8.3% found just once. The sample comprised blood, either unsorted or a sorted T cell fraction (not recorded which). The receptors here all came from a male donor with ankylosing spondylitis.

V and J are TRBV29-1 and TRBJ2-1, with 12 bases matching TRBD2. In germline, CDR1 is SQVTM, CDR2 ANQGSEA. CDR3 length: 15 residues. V shed 1 base, J shed 2 bases, and the junction held 0 bases outside the gene matches. CDR3 sequence reads: CSVEGLAGAYNEQFF. The CDR3 region has the DNA TGCAGCGTTGAAGGACTAGCGGGAGCCTACAATGAGCAGTTCTTC.

This clonotype was seen only a few times. The rearrangement uses TRBV5-1 and TRBJ2-1; 9 positions match TRBD2. The CDR3 length is 16 residues. Trimming removed 2 bases from V and 8 bases from J; junction bases left unmatched: 11. Germline CDR1 is SGHRS and CDR2 is YFSETQ. CDR3 sequence reads: CASSLRGSGSWDEQFF. The CDR3 nucleotides are TGCGCCAGCAGCTTAAGGGGTAGCGGGAGTTGGGATGAGCAGTTCTTC.

In this sample, this clonotype turned up many times. This chain connects TRBV5-1 to TRBJ2-1; D is possibly TRBD2 (6 bases). Per the germline V gene, CDR1 is SGHRS and CDR2 is YFSETQ. There are 13 residues in the CDR3. Trimming pared 2 bases from V and 6 bases from J, leaving 9 bases between. This CDR3 reads CASSFAGGNEQFF. The DNA of the CDR3 is TGCGCCAGCAGCTTTGCCGGGGGCAATGAGCAGTTCTTC.

At least ten counts were recorded for this clonotype. The rearrangement links TRBV12-3 or TRBV12-4 to TRBJ2-7; TRBD2 might be the D (5 bases). CDR3 length equals 12 residues. Trimming took 4 bases from V and 7 from J, leaving 11 bases between them. The CDR3 protein is CASSYERGEQYF. Written as DNA, the CDR3 is TGTGCCAGCAGTTACGAACGGGGTGAGCAGTACTTC.

At least ten counts were recorded for this clonotype. The CDR3 DNA reads as TGTGCCAGCAGTTACTCTGTACTGGGCGGGGAGCTGTTTTTT. Amino acids: CASSYSVLGGELFF. The V and J genes are TRBV6-2 or TRBV6-3 and TRBJ2-2, with D unclear. There are 14 residues in the CDR3. V lost 0 bases to trimming and J lost 7 bases, with 9 bases between them. Germline assignment: CDR1 MNHEY and CDR2 SVGEGT.

This clonotype was observed at least ten times. CDR3 sequence (DNA): TGTGCCACCCTCGGCCTAGGGGAAGCTTTCTTT. Translation gives CATLGLGEAFF. This chain joins TRBV10-3 and TRBJ1-1; D ambiguous. Germline CDR1 is ENHRY and CDR2 is SYGVKD. The CDR3 has 11 residues. V shed 10 bases and J shed 8 bases, with 14 bases lying between them.

V gene TRBV7-2 combines with J gene TRBJ2-7, with TRBD2 matching over 8 bases. V lost 0 bases and J lost 2; bases outside the gene matches: 12. Germline CDR1 SGHTA, CDR2 FQGNSA. This CDR3 contains 18 residues. The CDR3 loop is CASSLAGLGAGVAYEQYF. The CDR3 region has the DNA TGTGCCAGCAGCTTAGCGGGGCTTGGAGCGGGAGTTGCCTACGAGCAGTACTTC.

CDR3 in DNA: TGTGCCAGCAGTTCCGCTTCAGGGGAAACTAATGAAAAACTGTTTTTT. This codes for CASSSASGETNEKLFF. The J gene is TRBJ1-4, the V gene TRBV27, with D tentatively TRBD1 (6 bases). The CDR3 has 16 residues. Germline CDR1 MNHEY, CDR2 SMNVEV (reference sequence). V gave up 4 bases and J gave up 1 base, with 13 bases separating them.

The V gene is TRBV30, the J gene TRBJ1-1, with D unresolved. Germline lookup yields CDR1 GTSNPN and CDR2 SVGIG (reference sequence). V was cut by 2 bases and J by 3 bases, with 7 bases left in between. The CDR3 runs 12 residues. DNA of the CDR3: TGTGCCTGGAGTTTTCGAGACACTGAAGCTTTCTTT. Translated: CAWSFRDTEAFF.

The V call is TRBV7-9, the J call TRBJ1-1, with no clear D. There are 12 residues in the CDR3. Germline V gives CDR1 SEHNR, CDR2 FQNEAQ (reference sequence). Trimming removed 5 bases at V and 6 bases at J, with 10 bases between. CDR3 amino acids: CASSPGPSEAFF. CDR3 nucleotide sequence: TGTGCCAGCAGCCCCGGACCTTCTGAAGCTTTCTTT. Full variable domain (rest looked up from reference TRBV7-9 and TRBJ1-1): DTGVSQNPRHKITKRGQNVTFRCDPISEHNRLYWYRQTLGQGPEFLTYFQNEAQLEKSRLLSDRFSAERPKGSFSTLEIQRTEQGDSAMYLCASSPGPSEAFFGQGTRLTVV.

The chain carries TRBV5-6 and TRBJ2-7; D is perhaps TRBD1 (6 bases). This CDR3 spans 15 amino acids. The germline V gene encodes CDR1 SGHDT and CDR2 YYEEEE. V lost 1 base to trimming and J lost 3 bases, with 14 bases between them. The CDR3 here is CASSLSRRGLYEQYF. DNA of the CDR3: TGTGCCAGCAGCTTGTCGCGCAGGGGCCTCTACGAGCAGTACTTC.

V usage is TRBV12-3 or TRBV12-4 and J usage is TRBJ1-2, with 9 nucleotides matching TRBD1. J lost 2 bases, V lost 5 bases, and 6 bases had no gene match. This CDR3 comprises 15 residues. DNA for the CDR3: TGTGCCAGCAGTAGGGACAGGGAAAAGAACTATGGCTACACCTTC. It translates to CASSRDREKNYGYTF.

This clonotype was seen a few times. This chain connects TRBV13 to TRBJ2-2, with TRBD1 matching over 8 bases. In germline, CDR1 is PRHDT, CDR2 FYEKMQ (reference sequence). The trim removed 5 bases at V and 1 base at J, leaving 3 bases unmatched. CDR3 length: 15 residues. The CDR3 DNA sequence: TGTGCCAGCAGCATGGACAGGGTGAACACCGGGGAGCTGTTTTTT. Translated: CASSMDRVNTGELFF.

This clonotype was seen at least ten times. This chain uses TRBV5-6 with TRBJ1-1; a weak D match, TRBD1 (5 bases). The CDR3 is made up of 12 amino acids. In germline, CDR1 is SGHDT, CDR2 YYEEEE. Trimming took 3 bases from V and 3 from J, leaving 6 bases between them. The CDR3 region has the DNA TGTGCCAGCAGCTGGGGGGACACTGAAGCTTTCTTT. Its translation is CASSWGDTEAFF.

This clonotype appeared many times. This rearrangement joins TRBV10-3 to TRBJ2-7; 9 bases agree with TRBD1. The CDR3 is 12 amino acids. From germline, CDR1 is ENHRY and CDR2 SYGVKD. The V segment lost 6 bases and the J segment 4 bases; nucleotides outside the gene matches: 1. In nucleotides, the CDR3 is TGTGCCATCAGGGGACAGGGATACGAGCAGTACTTC. This sequence encodes CAIRGQGYEQYF.